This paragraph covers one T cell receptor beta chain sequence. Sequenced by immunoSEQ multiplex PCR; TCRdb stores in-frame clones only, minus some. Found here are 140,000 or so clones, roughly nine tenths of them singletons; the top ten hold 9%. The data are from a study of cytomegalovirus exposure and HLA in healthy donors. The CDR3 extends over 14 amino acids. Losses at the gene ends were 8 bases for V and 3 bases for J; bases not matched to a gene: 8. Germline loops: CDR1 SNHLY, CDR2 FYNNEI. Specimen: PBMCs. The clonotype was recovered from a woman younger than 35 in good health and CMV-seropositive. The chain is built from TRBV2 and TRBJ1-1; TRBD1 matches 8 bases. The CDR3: CASQDGQGYTEAFF. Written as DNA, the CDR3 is TGTGCCAGCCAGGATGGACAGGGATACACTGAAGCTTTCTTT.